The 13 T cell receptor beta chains given below trace back to one sample, sequenced in a study of T-cell reconstitution after alpha-beta-depleted transplantation in children. For TCRbeta, the library was prepared with unique molecular identifiers. MiXCR, applied by TCRdb to the PCR reads, yields one record per CDR3 protein. The sample has about 590,000 distinct CDR3 sequences; around 13% are singletons. The sequencing here drew on PBMCs, mostly from graft donor cells, taken 360 days after TCRalphabeta/CD19-depleted stem cell transplant. The origin of the receptors is a male patient younger than 18 who had a stem cell transplant for acute myeloid leukemia, so the T cells may come from the graft donor.

In its sample, this clonotype was seen many times. The rearrangement uses TRBV29-1 and TRBJ2-1; D remains ambiguous. Trimming pared 7 bases from V and 0 bases from J, leaving 16 bases between. CDR1 is SQVTM, CDR2 ANQGSEA, per germline. The CDR3 runs to 15 residues. CDR3 coding DNA: TGCAGCGCCGAAGGGCAGGCCCTCTCCTACAATGAGCAGTTCTTC. It is translated as CSAEGQALSYNEQFF.

The sample holds a few counts of this clonotype. The chain combines TRBV30 with TRBJ2-1; no reliable D call. CDR3 length: 11 residues. Germline V gene lookup returns CDR1 GTSNPN and CDR2 SVGIG (reference sequence). V lost 0 bases and J lost 4, with 1 base in between. CDR3 loop: CAWSVYNEQFF. The CDR3, as DNA: TGTGCCTGGAGTGTATACAATGAGCAGTTCTTC.

This chain uses TRBV20-1 with TRBJ2-2, with 8 bases matching TRBD2. This CDR3 region has 15 residues. J gave up 4 bases and V 2 bases, and 6 bases lay outside the gene matches. Germline loops: CDR1 DFQATT, CDR2 SNEGSKA (reference sequence). The CDR3 reads CSARSSGRGTGELFF. CDR3 in DNA: TGCAGTGCTAGATCAAGCGGGAGAGGCACCGGGGAGCTGTTTTTT.

The chain carries TRBV25-1 and TRBJ2-5; D is possibly TRBD1 (5 bases). The CDR3 runs 16 residues. The V gene lost 1 base and the J gene lost 2 bases, with 14 bases spanning the gap. Germline CDR1 reads MGHDK; CDR2 reads SYGVNS. The CDR3 region is CASSESSGRVQETQYF. Written as DNA, the CDR3 is TGTGCCAGCAGTGAATCATCGGGCAGGGTTCAAGAGACCCAGTACTTC.

This rearrangement joins TRBV7-2 to TRBJ2-3; unclear D gene. Germline V gene sequence: CDR1 SGHTA, CDR2 FQGNSA. The germline V and J ends were trimmed by 7 bases and 5 bases, with 13 bases remaining between them. The CDR3 is 13 residues long. The DNA for the CDR3 is TGTGCCAGCACCTGGGCGTCAAGAGATACGCAGTATTTT. Residues: CASTWASRDTQYF.

This clonotype was seen at least ten times. The chain has TRBV9 and TRBJ2-2; 8 bases match TRBD2. The V gene's germline CDR1 is SGDLS and CDR2 YYNGEE. The V and J ends lost 9 bases and 3 bases, in that order; junction bases with no gene match: 7. The CDR3 loop spans 14 amino acids. The CDR3 region has the DNA TGTGCCACACGGGAGGGAGGGGACACCGGGGAGCTGTTTTTT. Its protein product is CATREGGDTGELFF.

This clonotype was seen ten or more times. The chain couples TRBV29-1 to TRBJ1-3; D gene ambiguous. From germline, CDR1 is SQVTM and CDR2 ANQGSEA. V was pared by 4 bases and J by 8 bases, with 15 bases between. The CDR3 has 13 residues. CDR3 amino acids: CSVVKSEWDTIYF. CDR3 DNA: TGCAGCGTTGTAAAGAGCGAGTGGGACACCATATATTTT. The full variable domain, rest sourced from reference TRBV29-1 and TRBJ1-3, is SAVISQKPSRDICQRGTSLTIQCQVDSQVTMMFWYRQQPGQSLTLIATANQGSEATYESGFVIDKFPISRPNLTFSTLTVSNMSPEDSSIYLCSVVKSEWDTIYFGEGSWLTVV.

The rearrangement uses TRBV5-6 and TRBJ1-5, with 7 bases matching TRBD1. The CDR3 spans 13 residues. CDR1 and CDR2 (germline): SGHDT, YYEEEE. V lost 3 bases and J lost 7; bases outside the gene matches: 4. CDR3 protein: CASSWTGQQPQHF. CDR3 nucleotides: TGTGCCAGCAGCTGGACAGGTCAACAGCCCCAGCATTTT.

This rearrangement joins TRBV7-9 to TRBJ1-1; D not certain. Germline V gives CDR1 SEHNR, CDR2 FQNEAQ (reference sequence). V was cut by 1 base and J by 9 bases, with 6 bases left in between. The length of the CDR3 is 11 residues. The chain's CDR3 is CASSLDSQAFF. For the CDR3, the DNA is TGTGCCAGCAGCTTAGATAGTCAAGCTTTCTTT.

There are a few counts of this clonotype. The rearrangement uses TRBV24-1 and TRBJ2-1; unclear D gene. Germline CDR1 and CDR2: KGHDR and SFDVKD. The CDR3 covers 14 residues. V was pared by 4 bases and J by 3 bases, with 9 bases between. The DNA of the CDR3 is TGTGCCACCAGTGACAGGCCCCTCTACAATGAGCAGTTCTTC. Protein: CATSDRPLYNEQFF.

V gene TRBV2 combines with J gene TRBJ1-2; the D is unclear. The CDR3 has 14 amino acids. Germline CDR1 is SNHLY and CDR2 is FYNNEI. The V and J ends lost 4 bases and 0 bases respectively, with 9 bases between them. The CDR3 coding sequence is TGTGCCAGCAGTGGGCTAGCTTCTAACTATGGCTACACCTTC. This codes for CASSGLASNYGYTF.

Many counts were recorded for this clonotype. This chain joins TRBV15 and TRBJ2-1; weak D call: TRBD1 (7 bases). The length of the CDR3 is 15 residues. Trimming took 2 bases from V and 5 from J, leaving 13 bases between them. Germline-derived CDR1 and CDR2 are LNHNV and YYDKDF (reference sequence). In nucleotides, the CDR3 is TGTGCCACCAGCAGACAGGGGGGCTTCAACAATGAGCAGTTCTTC. Protein product: CATSRQGGFNNEQFF.

The chain is built from TRBV7-2 and TRBJ2-7, with TRBD2 matching 13 bases. Trimming took 4 bases from V and 5 from J; bases not matched to a gene: 5. The V gene's germline CDR1 is SGHTA and CDR2 FQGNSA. The CDR3 is 15 amino acids. The CDR3 loop reads CASSWRTSGSDEQYF. For the CDR3, the DNA is TGTGCCAGCAGCTGGCGGACTAGCGGGAGTGACGAGCAGTACTTC. The full variable domain, completed using reference TRBV7-2 and TRBJ2-7, is GAGVSQSPSNKVTEKGKDVELRCDPISGHTALYWYRQSLGQGLEFLIYFQGNSAPDKSGLPSDRFSAERTGGSVSTLTIQRTQQEDSAVYLCASSWRTSGSDEQYFGPGTRLTVT.